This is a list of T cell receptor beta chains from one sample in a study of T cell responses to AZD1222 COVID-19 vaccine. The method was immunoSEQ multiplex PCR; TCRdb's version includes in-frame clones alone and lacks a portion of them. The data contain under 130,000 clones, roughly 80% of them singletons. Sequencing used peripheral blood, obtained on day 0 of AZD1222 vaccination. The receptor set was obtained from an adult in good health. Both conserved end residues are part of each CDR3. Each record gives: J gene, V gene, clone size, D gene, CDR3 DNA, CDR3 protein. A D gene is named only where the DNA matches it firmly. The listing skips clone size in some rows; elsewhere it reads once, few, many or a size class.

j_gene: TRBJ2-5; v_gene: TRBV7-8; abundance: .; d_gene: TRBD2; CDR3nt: TGTGCGTTATCTAGCGGGGTGAAAGAGACCCAGTACTTC; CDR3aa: CALSSGVKETQYF
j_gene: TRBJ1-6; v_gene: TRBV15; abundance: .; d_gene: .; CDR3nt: TGTGCCACCAGCTCGGGCAGGAGTTCACCCCTCCACTTT; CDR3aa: CATSSGRSSPLHF
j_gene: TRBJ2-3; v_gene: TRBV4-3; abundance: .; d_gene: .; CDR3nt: TGCGCCAGCAGCCAAGATTCAGCAGATACGCAGTATTTT; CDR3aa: CASSQDSADTQYF
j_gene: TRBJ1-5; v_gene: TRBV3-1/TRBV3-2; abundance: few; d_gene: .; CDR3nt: TGTGCCAGCAGCCAAGGTCTAGGGATTGGGAATAGCAATCAGCCCCAGCATTTT; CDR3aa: CASSQGLGIGNSNQPQHF
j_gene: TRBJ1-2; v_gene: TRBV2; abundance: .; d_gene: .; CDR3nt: TGTGCCAGGTCCTTCGACCGCTATGGCTACACCTTC; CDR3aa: CARSFDRYGYTF
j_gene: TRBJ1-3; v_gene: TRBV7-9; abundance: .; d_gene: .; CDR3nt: TGTGCCAGCGGAGCTGGGGGAGACACCATATATTTT; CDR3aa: CASGAGGDTIYF
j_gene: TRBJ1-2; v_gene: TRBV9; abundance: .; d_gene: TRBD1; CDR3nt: TGTGCCAGCAGCGTTCTACAGGACAGGGCTAACTATGGCTACACCTTC; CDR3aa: CASSVLQDRANYGYTF
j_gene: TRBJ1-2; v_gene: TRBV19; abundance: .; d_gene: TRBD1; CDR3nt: TGTGCCAGTAGTATCAGGGGGCGCAACTATGGCTACACCTTC; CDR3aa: CASSIRGRNYGYTF
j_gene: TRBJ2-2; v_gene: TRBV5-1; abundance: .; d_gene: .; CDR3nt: TGCGCCAGCAGCCACCCCCTAGGCAAGAACACCGGGGAGCTGTTTTTT; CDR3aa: CASSHPLGKNTGELFF
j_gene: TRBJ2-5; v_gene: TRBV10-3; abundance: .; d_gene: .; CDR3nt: TGTGCCATCAGTGCCAACAGGACGGCCTCGGGGGCCCAGTACTTC; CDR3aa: CAISANRTASGAQYF
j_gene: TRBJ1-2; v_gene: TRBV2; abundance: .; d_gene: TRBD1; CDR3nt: TGTGCCAGCAGCGAGGACAGGGCGGGGGGCTATGGCTACACCTTC; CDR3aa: CASSEDRAGGYGYTF
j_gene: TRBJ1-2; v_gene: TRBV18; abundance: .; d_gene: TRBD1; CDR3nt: TGTGCCAGCTCATACGGACAGGGGAACTATGGCTACACCTTC; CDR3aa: CASSYGQGNYGYTF
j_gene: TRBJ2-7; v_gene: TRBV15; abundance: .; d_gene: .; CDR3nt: TGTGCCACCAGCAGAGAGTACGAATACGGCGAGCAGTACTTC; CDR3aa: CATSREYEYGEQYF
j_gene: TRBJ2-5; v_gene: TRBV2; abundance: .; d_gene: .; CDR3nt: TGTGCCAGCAGTTACCAAGAGACCCAGTACTTC; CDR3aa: CASSYQETQYF
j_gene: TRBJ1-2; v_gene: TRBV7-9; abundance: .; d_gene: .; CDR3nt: TGTGCCAGCAGCGATCGGGCGGAGCCTAACTATGGCTACACCTTC; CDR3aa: CASSDRAEPNYGYTF
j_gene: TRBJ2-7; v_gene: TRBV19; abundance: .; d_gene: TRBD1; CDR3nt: TGTGCCAGTAGTACACGTGCCTCGGGACAGACCTCCTACGAGCAGTACTTC; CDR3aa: CASSTRASGQTSYEQYF
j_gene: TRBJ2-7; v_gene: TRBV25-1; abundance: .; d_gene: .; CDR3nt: TGTGCCAGCAGTCCAGGTTTTTACGAGCAGTACTTC; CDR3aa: CASSPGFYEQYF
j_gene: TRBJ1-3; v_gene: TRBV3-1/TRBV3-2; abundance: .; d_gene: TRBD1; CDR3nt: TGTGCCAGCAGCCAAGGTCTGGCAGGGGGCGAAAACACCATATATTTT; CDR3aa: CASSQGLAGGENTIYF
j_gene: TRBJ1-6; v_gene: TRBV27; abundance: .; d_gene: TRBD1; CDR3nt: TGTGCCAGCAGCCCAAGGTTAGGACAGGGATATAATTCACCCCTCCACTTT; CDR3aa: CASSPRLGQGYNSPLHF
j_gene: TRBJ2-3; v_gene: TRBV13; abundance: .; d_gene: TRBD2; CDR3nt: TGTGCCAGCAGCTTCGCCACTAGCGGGGGGGCTCGCGATACGCAGTATTTT; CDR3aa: CASSFATSGGARDTQYF
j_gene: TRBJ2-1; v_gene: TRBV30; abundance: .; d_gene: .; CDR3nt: TGTGCCTGGAGTGTAGGGGGTGACAGATCGAATGAGCAGTTCTTC; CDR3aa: CAWSVGGDRSNEQFF
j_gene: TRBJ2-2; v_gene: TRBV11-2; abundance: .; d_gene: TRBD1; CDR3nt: TGTGCCAGCAGCTTAGGAACCCTGGGACAGATGGGCGGGGAGCTGTTTTTT; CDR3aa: CASSLGTLGQMGGELFF
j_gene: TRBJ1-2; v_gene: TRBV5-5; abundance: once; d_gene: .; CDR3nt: TGTGCCAGCAGCCAGAATAGGGGGGCTAACTATGGCTACACCTTC; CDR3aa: CASSQNRGANYGYTF
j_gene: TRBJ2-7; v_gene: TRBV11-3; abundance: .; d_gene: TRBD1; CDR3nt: TGTGCCAGCAGTCGGGACAGGGGATACGAGCAGTACTTC; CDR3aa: CASSRDRGYEQYF
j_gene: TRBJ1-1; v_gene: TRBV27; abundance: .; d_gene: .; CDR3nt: TGTGCCAGCAGTTTAACCGACAATGTGGGTGGGAACACTGAAGCTTTCTTT; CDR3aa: CASSLTDNVGGNTEAFF
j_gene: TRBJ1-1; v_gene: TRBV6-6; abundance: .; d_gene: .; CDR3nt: TGTGCCAGCAGGATCAAGGGGAACACTGAAGCTTTCTTT; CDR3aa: CASRIKGNTEAFF
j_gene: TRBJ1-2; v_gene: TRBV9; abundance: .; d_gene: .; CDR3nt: TGTGCCAGCAGCACCAGGGTGAGGGGCTACACCTTC; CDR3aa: CASSTRVRGYTF
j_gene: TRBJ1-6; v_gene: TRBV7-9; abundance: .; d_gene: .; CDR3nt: TGTGCCAGCAGCTTAGAGGGTGTTGGTAATTCACCCCTCCACTTT; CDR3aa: CASSLEGVGNSPLHF
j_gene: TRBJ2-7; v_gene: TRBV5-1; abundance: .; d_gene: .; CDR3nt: TGCGCCAGCAGCTTGGCCCAACAGGGTGACGAGCAGTACTTC; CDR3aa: CASSLAQQGDEQYF